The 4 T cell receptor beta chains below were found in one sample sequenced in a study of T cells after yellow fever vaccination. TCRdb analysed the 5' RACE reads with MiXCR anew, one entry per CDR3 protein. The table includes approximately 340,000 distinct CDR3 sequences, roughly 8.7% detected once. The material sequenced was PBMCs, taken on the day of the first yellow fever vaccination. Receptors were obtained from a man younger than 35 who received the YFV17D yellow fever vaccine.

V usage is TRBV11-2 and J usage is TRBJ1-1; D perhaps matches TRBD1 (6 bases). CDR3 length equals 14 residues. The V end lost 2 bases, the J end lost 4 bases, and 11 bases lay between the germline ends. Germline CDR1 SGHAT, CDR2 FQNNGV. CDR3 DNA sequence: TGTGCCAGCAGCTTACCCCCGGGGGCCACTGAAGCTTTCTTT. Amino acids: CASSLPPGATEAFF.

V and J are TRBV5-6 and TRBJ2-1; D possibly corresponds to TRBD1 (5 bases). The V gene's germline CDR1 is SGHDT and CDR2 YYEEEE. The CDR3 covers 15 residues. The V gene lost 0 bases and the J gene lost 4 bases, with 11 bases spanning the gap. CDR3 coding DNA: TGTGCCAGCAGCTTGGTAGGGGCACGGTACAATGAGCAGTTCTTC. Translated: CASSLVGARYNEQFF.

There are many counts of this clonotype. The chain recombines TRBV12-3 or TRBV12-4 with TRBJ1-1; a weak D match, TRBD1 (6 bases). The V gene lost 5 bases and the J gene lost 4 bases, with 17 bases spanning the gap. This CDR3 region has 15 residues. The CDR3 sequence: CASSKGDIVGTEAFF. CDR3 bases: TGTGCCAGCAGTAAGGGGGACATCGTGGGCACTGAAGCTTTCTTT.

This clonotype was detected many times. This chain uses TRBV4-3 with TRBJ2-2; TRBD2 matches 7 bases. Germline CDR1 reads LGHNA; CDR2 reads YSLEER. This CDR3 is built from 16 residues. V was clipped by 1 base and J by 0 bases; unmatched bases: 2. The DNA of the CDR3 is TGCGCCAGCAGCCAAGTGGGGGGGGCGAACACCGGGGAGCTGTTTTTT. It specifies CASSQVGGANTGELFF.